These 31 T cell receptor beta chains originate from one sample sequenced in a study of T-cell memory formation after mild COVID-19. MiXCR was run by TCRdb on the 5' RACE reads, yielding one entry per CDR3 protein. There are 300,000 to 350,000 distinct CDR3 sequences in the sample; approximately 12% occur only once, and over 20% lies in the top ten. Sequenced input: PBMCs or a T cell subset sorted from them (not recorded which). These receptors were collected from a man between 18 and 29 years old who had mild COVID-19 (a few samples of this study predate the infection). Cell type and time point are not known.

This clonotype was detected only a few times. The chain is built from TRBV27 and TRBJ1-6; perhaps TRBD1 as D (5 bases). The V end lost 1 base, the J end lost 11 bases, and 18 bases lay between the germline ends. CDR1 MNHEY and CDR2 SMNVEV come from the germline V gene (reference sequence). The CDR3 covers 16 residues. The CDR3: CASSLWAGGSGPPLHF. DNA for the CDR3: TGTGCCAGCAGTTTATGGGCGGGGGGGAGTGGCCCACCCCTCCACTTT.

This clonotype has a handful of counts. The CDR3 loop reads CASSFGQGADTQYF. The DNA for the CDR3 is TGTGCCAGCAGCTTCGGACAGGGAGCAGATACGCAGTATTTT. V and J are TRBV9 and TRBJ2-3; 8 nucleotides match TRBD1. Per germline, CDR1 SGDLS and CDR2 YYNGEE. This CDR3 region has 14 residues. J gave up 4 bases and V 4 bases, and 5 bases lay outside the gene matches.

The chain recombines TRBV9 with TRBJ1-6, with 12 bases that match TRBD1. The junction had 2 bases not matched to a gene; V was cut back by 0 bases and J by 7 bases. Germline V gene data show CDR1 as SGDLS and CDR2 as YYNGEE. This CDR3 region has 16 residues. This chain's CDR3 is CASSVAGTGGNSPLHF. In nucleotides, the CDR3 is TGTGCCAGCAGCGTAGCCGGGACAGGGGGCAATTCACCCCTCCACTTT. Full variable domain (remainder filled in from reference TRBV9 and TRBJ1-6): DSGVTQTPKHLITATGQRVTLRCSPRSGDLSVYWYQQSLDQGLQFLIQYYNGEERAKGNILERFSAQQFPDLHSELNLSSLELGDSALYFCASSVAGTGGNSPLHFGNGTRLTVT.

This chain joins TRBV5-1 and TRBJ1-1; TRBD1 might be the D (6 bases). V was cut by 6 bases and J by 8 bases, with 14 bases left in between. Per germline, CDR1 SGHRS and CDR2 YFSETQ. The CDR3 extends over 12 amino acids. The CDR3 loop reads CASTGQKREAFF. The DNA of the CDR3 is TGCGCCAGCACCGGACAGAAGAGAGAAGCTTTCTTT.

This clonotype was detected a few times. The V gene is TRBV14, the J gene TRBJ2-1, with 14 bases fitting TRBD2. Germline lookup yields CDR1 SGHDN and CDR2 FVKESK. There are 17 residues in the CDR3. Trimming took 5 bases from V and 2 from J; bases not matched to a gene: 5. The CDR3 spells CASSGLAGGFPYNEQFF. The CDR3 DNA reads as TGTGCCAGCAGCGGACTAGCGGGAGGATTCCCCTACAATGAGCAGTTCTTC.

At least ten counts were recorded for this clonotype. J is TRBJ1-5 and V is TRBV4-2; D unresolved. Trimming left V 1 base short and J 5 bases short, with 15 bases between. Germline V gene lookup returns CDR1 LGHNA and CDR2 YNFKEQ. The CDR3 consists of 16 residues. The CDR3 reads CASSQVANGIDQPQHF. In nucleotides, the CDR3 is TGTGCCAGCAGCCAAGTTGCTAACGGAATAGATCAGCCCCAGCATTTT.

The genes are TRBV15 and TRBJ1-1; maybe TRBD1 (5 bases). Trimming pared 1 base from V and 2 bases from J, leaving 11 bases between. The CDR3 length is 15 residues. Per germline, CDR1 LNHNV and CDR2 YYDKDF (reference sequence). Written as DNA, the CDR3 is TGTGCCACCAGCAGAGCCGGGACGGCCAACACTGAAGCTTTCTTT. It is translated as CATSRAGTANTEAFF.

The chain recombines TRBV4-1 with TRBJ2-5, with D perhaps being TRBD1 or TRBD2 (6 bases each). There are 19 residues in the CDR3. The germline V gene encodes CDR1 MGHRA and CDR2 YSYEKL. Between the trimmed V and J ends, which lost 4 bases and 7 bases, there was a span of 31 bases. This CDR3 is CASSPPMYRLGTQGGTQYF. In DNA, the CDR3 is TGCGCCAGCAGCCCCCCCATGTACCGACTCGGGACACAGGGAGGGACCCAGTACTTC.

The gene calls are TRBV28 and TRBJ2-3; tentative D call: TRBD2 (6 bases). The CDR3 extends over 15 amino acids. CDR1 and CDR2 (germline): MDHEN, SYDVKM. Deletions cut 5 bases from V and 8 bases from J, with 20 bases between. The CDR3 is CASSTPGLQAGTQYF. The DNA for the CDR3 is TGTGCCAGCAGTACTCCGGGACTTCAGGCGGGTACGCAGTATTTT.

This chain links TRBV27 with TRBJ2-7; D possibly matches TRBD1 or TRBD2 (6 bases each). CDR3 length equals 16 residues. Trimming took off 5 bases at V and 6 bases at J, with 23 bases between the two ends. Germline CDR1 reads MNHEY; CDR2 reads SMNVEV (reference sequence). CDR3 amino acids: CASSHLTGASLSEQYF. The CDR3 bases are TGTGCCAGCAGTCACCTTACGGGGGCGTCTCTCTCCGAGCAGTACTTC.

This clonotype was counted only a few times. The chain is built from TRBV7-9 and TRBJ1-6; 10 positions agree with TRBD1. The CDR3 length is 15 residues. Germline-derived CDR1 and CDR2 are SEHNR and FQNEAQ (reference sequence). The junction had 7 bases not matched to a gene; V was cut back by 5 bases and J by 9 bases. CDR3 sequence: CASSPPGQGSSPLHF. The CDR3 DNA is TGTGCCAGCAGCCCACCGGGACAGGGGAGTTCACCCCTCCACTTT.

This clonotype has more than one count but fewer than ten. The rearrangement links TRBV12-3 or TRBV12-4 to TRBJ2-5; 8 nucleotides match TRBD1. The length of the CDR3 is 16 residues. V shed 7 bases, J shed 4 bases, and the junction held 14 bases outside the gene matches. CDR3 sequence: CASTRQGSGQGETQYF. DNA for the CDR3: TGTGCCAGCACCCGACAGGGGAGTGGTCAAGGAGAGACCCAGTACTTC.

The rearrangement joins TRBV6-5 to TRBJ1-2; no definite D call. This CDR3 spans 15 amino acids. Trimming removed 10 bases from V and 3 bases from J, with 21 bases in between. Germline V gene lookup returns CDR1 MNHEY and CDR2 SVGAGI. In DNA form, the CDR3 reads TGTGCCACGCGGCGTACGAAGGTAGTTCACTATGGCTACACCTTC. It translates to CATRRTKVVHYGYTF.

This clonotype was seen a handful of times. The chain couples TRBV10-2 to TRBJ1-1; D not resolved. With 2 bases removed from V and 3 bases from J, the gap between germline ends came to 10 bases. The length of the CDR3 is 14 residues. The V gene's germline CDR1 is WSHSY and CDR2 SAAADI. The CDR3 region has the DNA TGCGCCAGCAGTGAGGGGAACTTGGACACTGAAGCTTTCTTT. Translating gives CASSEGNLDTEAFF.

The rearrangement links TRBV12-3 or TRBV12-4 to TRBJ1-5; TRBD1 aligns across 8 bases. V lost 5 bases, J lost 4 bases, and 16 bases stayed unmatched. This CDR3 contains 18 residues. DNA for the CDR3: TGTGCCAGCAGTCACCATAGGGGAGGACAGGGCCCAAATCAGCCCCAGCATTTT. Translated, it gives CASSHHRGGQGPNQPQHF.

This chain connects TRBV5-1 to TRBJ1-6; D is unresolved. V was trimmed by 1 base and J by 7 bases, leaving 15 bases between them. The CDR3 has 16 residues. Germline loops: CDR1 SGHRS, CDR2 YFSETQ. The CDR3 nucleotides are TGCGCCAGCAGCTTGAGTACGGCTCTGCCGAATTCACCCCTCCACTTT. It yields the protein CASSLSTALPNSPLHF.

This clonotype has a handful of counts. The gene calls are TRBV7-9 and TRBJ1-1, with D possibly TRBD1 on 5 matching bases. The CDR3 is 13 residues long. CDR1 is SEHNR, CDR2 FQNEAQ, per germline (reference sequence). Trimming left V 5 bases short and J 9 bases short, with 16 bases between. CDR3 in DNA: TGTGCCAGCAGCCACGACGGGACTCCTAAAGCTTTCTTT. Protein: CASSHDGTPKAFF.

The chain has TRBV6-1 and TRBJ2-7, with D tentatively TRBD1 (6 bases). V lost 4 bases and J lost 7, with 20 bases in between. The CDR3 has 15 amino acids. Germline V gives CDR1 MNHNS, CDR2 SASEGT. The CDR3 reads CASSGRYRDDWEQYV. The CDR3 coding sequence is TGTGCCAGCAGTGGGCGATACAGGGACGACTGGGAGCAGTACGTC.

The V and J genes are TRBV4-1 and TRBJ1-1, with a possible D match to TRBD1 (6 bases). CDR1 and CDR2 (germline): MGHRA, YSYEKL. The germline V and J ends were trimmed by 0 bases and 2 bases, with 10 bases remaining between them. The CDR3 contains 15 residues. DNA of the CDR3: TGCGCCAGCAGCCAAGATCCAGGGGTTAACACTGAAGCTTTCTTT. Its translation: CASSQDPGVNTEAFF.

At least ten counts were recorded for this clonotype. The chain is built from TRBV4-2 and TRBJ2-4, with D unresolved. The CDR3 covers 13 residues. Germline V CDR1 and CDR2: LGHNA, YNFKEQ. Deletions cut 3 bases from V and 7 bases from J, with 10 bases between. In DNA form, the CDR3 reads TGTGCCAGCAGCCACGCAGACGTGAACATTCAGTACTTC. Its protein is CASSHADVNIQYF.

The V call is TRBV4-1, the J call TRBJ2-7, with TRBD1 matching 12 bases. Germline values: CDR1 MGHRA, CDR2 YSYEKL. Losses at the gene ends were 5 bases for V and 6 bases for J; bases not matched to a gene: 8. The CDR3 has 15 amino acids. The CDR3, as DNA: TGCGCCAGCAGCGACCGGGACAGGGGGCTTAGCGAGCAGTACTTC. It yields the protein CASSDRDRGLSEQYF.

This clonotype was counted many times. Written as DNA, the CDR3 is TGCGCCAGCAGCCAATACACAGATACGCAGTATTTT. It codes for CASSQYTDTQYF. The chain couples TRBV5-1 to TRBJ2-3; D unresolved. V was clipped by 4 bases and J by 2 bases, with 5 bases between them. Germline V gene data show CDR1 as SGHRS and CDR2 as YFSETQ. This CDR3 comprises 12 residues.

This clonotype was found many times. V usage is TRBV12-3 or TRBV12-4 and J usage is TRBJ2-7, with D possibly TRBD1 on 5 matching bases. The V gene lost 4 bases and the J gene lost 6 bases, with 16 bases spanning the gap. The CDR3 runs 14 residues. CDR3 in amino acids: CASSWTVFQGEQYF. CDR3 coding DNA: TGTGCCAGCAGTTGGACGGTTTTCCAGGGCGAGCAGTACTTC.

This chain joins TRBV20-1 and TRBJ1-3; D perhaps matches TRBD1 (5 bases). Germline CDR1 reads DFQATT; CDR2 reads SNEGSKA (reference sequence). This CDR3 has 15 residues. V shed 1 base and J shed 4 bases, with 14 bases lying between them. The CDR3 loop is CSARAGGSSGNTIYF. CDR3 bases: TGCAGTGCTAGAGCGGGGGGGAGTTCGGGAAACACCATATATTTT.

This clonotype came up many times. The chain carries TRBV3-1 and TRBJ2-1; TRBD2 agrees at 13 bases. Germline CDR1 LGHDT, CDR2 YNNKEL (reference sequence). The CDR3 covers 16 residues. V dropped 0 bases and J dropped 8; count of bases not matched to a gene: 4. The CDR3, as DNA: TGTGCCAGCAGCCAAGATTGGACTAGCGGGGGCTATGAGCAGTTCTTC. Amino acids: CASSQDWTSGGYEQFF.

The V call is TRBV5-1, the J call TRBJ2-5; TRBD1 aligns across 9 bases. CDR3 length: 15 residues. V lost 3 bases to trimming and J lost 4 bases; unmatched junction nucleotides: 7. Germline V gene data show CDR1 as SGHRS and CDR2 as YFSETQ. The CDR3 region is CASSSGQGGGETQYF. CDR3 DNA: TGCGCCAGCAGCTCGGGACAGGGAGGGGGAGAGACCCAGTACTTC.

This clonotype was picked up a small number of times. The V and J genes are TRBV7-8 and TRBJ2-1, with TRBD2 as a possible D gene (6 bases). CDR1 is SGHVS, CDR2 FQNEAQ, per germline. V lost 0 bases and J 3 bases, leaving 12 bases between the germline ends. This CDR3 contains 16 residues. The CDR3 bases are TGTGCCAGCAGCTTAGCCGGAGGGCAGATCTACAATGAGCAGTTCTTC. It translates to CASSLAGGQIYNEQFF.

The chain links TRBV7-3 to TRBJ2-2, with a possible D match to TRBD2 (6 bases). Germline V gene sequence: CDR1 SGHTA, CDR2 FQGTGA. The CDR3 consists of 15 residues. The ends were cut back, 1 base at V and 3 bases at J, with 9 bases in the middle. CDR3 DNA: TGTGCCAGCAGCTTAATGGGAGGAGACACCGGGGAGCTGTTTTTT. Translated, it gives CASSLMGGDTGELFF.

In this sample, this clonotype turned up many times. The CDR3 sequence: CASSLRTANTEAFF. Here the CDR3 DNA reads TGCGCCAGCAGCCTCCGGACAGCGAACACTGAAGCTTTCTTT. J is TRBJ1-1 and V is TRBV5-1, with a tentative D call TRBD1 (6 bases). Germline V gene data show CDR1 as SGHRS and CDR2 as YFSETQ. V was pared by 4 bases and J by 1 base, with 11 bases between. The CDR3 is made up of 14 amino acids.

The chain is built from TRBV7-9 and TRBJ2-7, with D perhaps given as TRBD1 or TRBD2 (5 bases each). This CDR3 is 15 amino acids long. Trimming removed 5 bases at V and 0 bases at J, with 14 bases between. The germline V gene encodes CDR1 SEHNR and CDR2 FQNEAQ (reference sequence). The CDR3 is CASSPGTYSSYEQYF. In nucleotides, the CDR3 is TGTGCCAGCAGCCCTGGGACCTACAGCTCCTACGAGCAGTACTTC. The full variable domain, in which reference TRBV7-9 and TRBJ2-7 provide the parts outside the CDR3, is DTGVSQNPRHKITKRGQNVTFRCDPISEHNRLYWYRQTLGQGPEFLTYFQNEAQLEKSRLLSDRFSAERPKGSFSTLEIQRTEQGDSAMYLCASSPGTYSSYEQYFGPGTRLTVT.

The J gene is TRBJ1-2, the V gene TRBV27; possibly TRBD1 for D (6 bases). Germline values: CDR1 MNHEY, CDR2 SMNVEV (reference sequence). The CDR3 consists of 13 residues. V was pared by 7 bases and J by 8 bases, with 17 bases between. CDR3 protein: CASKPRGQGGYTF. The CDR3 nucleotides read TGTGCCAGCAAACCACGGGGGCAGGGGGGCTACACCTTC.